The present entry profiles one T cell receptor (beta chain) with its context. The antigen is unknown. This CDR3 contains 16 residues. CDR1 MNHNY and CDR2 SVGAGI come from the germline V gene (reference sequence). V lost 2 bases, J lost 4 bases, and 6 bases stayed unmatched. The entry originates in a study of PD-1 blockade in classical Hodgkin lymphoma. Findings and limits, study-wide: Diversity similar to that of newly diagnosed patients was seen at baseline in complete responders. Repertoire differences have undefined causes, possibly disease activity or prior therapy. It was reported that newly diagnosed patients had less baseline TCR diversity than healthy donors.

Exposure to brentuximab vedotin varied, and each patient had relapsed following autologous stem cell transplantation. Complete response, partial response or progressive disease constituted the best responses recorded. TCRdb keeps only in-frame clones here, not all; method: immunoSEQ multiplex PCR. Seen here are approximately 90,000 clones, around 90% observed once, and the top ten hold approximately 2.4%. This chain joins TRBV6-6 and TRBJ2-1; 9 positions match TRBD2. This receptor was taken from a human donor with classical Hodgkin lymphoma. The specimen was peripheral blood mononuclear cells (PBMCs), collected before the second cycle of nivolumab. CDR3 sequence: CASSYAAGGPYNEQFF. CDR3 bases: TGTGCCAGCAGTTACGCGGCGGGAGGGCCGTACAATGAGCAGTTCTTC.